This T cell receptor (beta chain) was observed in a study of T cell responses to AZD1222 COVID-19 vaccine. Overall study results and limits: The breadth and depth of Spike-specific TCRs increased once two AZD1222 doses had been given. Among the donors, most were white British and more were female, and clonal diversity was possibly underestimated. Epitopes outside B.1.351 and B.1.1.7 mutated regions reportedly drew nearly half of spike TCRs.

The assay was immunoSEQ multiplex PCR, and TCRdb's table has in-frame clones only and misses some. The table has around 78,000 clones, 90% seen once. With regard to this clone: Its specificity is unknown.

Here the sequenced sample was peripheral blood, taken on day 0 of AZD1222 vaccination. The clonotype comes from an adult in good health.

The CDR3, as DNA: TGTGCCAGCAGCCGAGTCGGAGACGGCTCCTACGAGCAGTACTTC. Translation gives CASSRVGDGSYEQYF. The gene calls are TRBV3-1 (or the pseudogene TRBV3-2) and TRBJ2-7; no clear D gene. V was trimmed by 4 bases and J by 0 bases, leaving 13 bases between them. The germline V gene encodes CDR1 LGHDT and CDR2 YNNKEL (reference sequence). CDR3 size: 15 residues.